This section outlines one T cell receptor (beta chain) sequence together with its context. Its antigen is not known. The authors ran a second PCR of about 7 to 12 cycles using a sample-barcoded 5' primer and a J-beta primer mix. TCRdb re-analysed the 5' RACE reads in MiXCR, keeping a single row per CDR3 protein. There are 850,000 to 1,100,000 distinct CDR3 sequences in the sample; more than 30% occur only once, and about an eighth lies in the top ten. This sample is part of a study of blood T cells in healthy people across ages. General study findings and limits: Investigators treated diversity estimates from one million T cells as underestimates.

Sequencing used blood. The sequence came from a man aged 18 to 35 in good health.

The CDR3 DNA is TGCGCCAGCAGCCAACGAGCGGGGGGGCTCGACAATGAGCAGTTCTTC. Translating gives CASSQRAGGLDNEQFF. The V call is TRBV4-3, the J call TRBJ2-1; TRBD2 agrees at 10 bases. The length of the CDR3 is 16 residues. With V trimmed by 2 bases and J by 5 bases, 6 bases remained unmatched. Looked up from germline, CDR1 is LGHNA and CDR2 is YSLEER.